This TCR beta chain emerged from a study of blood T cell repertoires in COVID-19. From germline, CDR1 is MDHEN and CDR2 SYDVKM. The CDR3 comprises 14 residues, both ends counted. As for this clone: The limits of the CDR3 on the DNA are not certain, so only TCRdb's listed CDR3 is given.

The method was immunoSEQ multiplex PCR; TCRdb's version includes in-frame clones alone and lacks a portion of them. The sample includes 400,000 to 450,000 clones, less than 95% seen only once; the top ten take more than 0.55%. This chain links TRBV28 with TRBJ2-7; the D call of TRBD2 is as the table states it, not checked on the DNA. The clonotype was recovered from a man between 18 and 29 years old who had recovered from COVID-19. The sequencing input was PBMCs or T cells enriched from blood (not recorded which). CDR3 protein: CASSTSGGTYEQYF.